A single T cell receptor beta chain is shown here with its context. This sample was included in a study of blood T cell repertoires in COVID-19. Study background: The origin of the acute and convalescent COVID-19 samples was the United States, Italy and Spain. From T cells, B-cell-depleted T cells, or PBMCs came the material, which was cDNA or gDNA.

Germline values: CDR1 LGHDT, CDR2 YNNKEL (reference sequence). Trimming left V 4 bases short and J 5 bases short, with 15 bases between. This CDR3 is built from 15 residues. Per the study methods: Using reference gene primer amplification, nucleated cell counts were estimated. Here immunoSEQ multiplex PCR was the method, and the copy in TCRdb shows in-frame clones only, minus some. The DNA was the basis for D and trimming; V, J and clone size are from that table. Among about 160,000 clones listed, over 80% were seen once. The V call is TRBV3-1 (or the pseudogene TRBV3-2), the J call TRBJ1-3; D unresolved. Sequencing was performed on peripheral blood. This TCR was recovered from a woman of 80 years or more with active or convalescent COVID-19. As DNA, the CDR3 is TGTGCCAGCAGCCGCTATTCCGGGTCGAGAAACACCATATATTTT. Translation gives CASSRYSGSRNTIYF.